Listed here are 13 T cell receptor beta chains from one sample, sequenced in a study of blood T cell repertoires in COVID-19. Libraries were prepared by immunoSEQ multiplex PCR; TCRdb keeps only in-frame clonotypes and omits some of them. The sample includes 150,000 to 200,000 clones, around three quarters of them seen just once. The sample consisted of peripheral blood. The receptors shown here come from a man aged 60 to 75 with active or convalescent COVID-19.

The table lists this clone with a count of one. This chain links TRBV2 with TRBJ1-1, with TRBD1 matching 7 bases. CDR1 is SNHLY, CDR2 FYNNEI, per germline. With 5 bases clipped from V and 4 bases from J, the junction kept 4 bases outside the gene matches. The CDR3 length is 13 residues. In nucleotides, the CDR3 is TGTGCCAGCAGTCAGGAGGGGGCCACTGAAGCTTTCTTT. It encodes CASSQEGATEAFF.

The CDR3 region has the DNA TGTGCCAGCAGTTACTCAGACAGGGGAGGCACTGAAGCTTTCTTT. It yields the protein CASSYSDRGGTEAFF. The chain links TRBV6-5 to TRBJ1-1; TRBD1 agrees at 8 bases. This CDR3 region has 15 residues. Trimming at V came to 0 bases and at J to 4 bases, leaving 4 bases not matched to a gene. CDR1 is MNHEY and CDR2 is SVGAGI in the germline V gene.

The chain joins TRBV3-1 (or the pseudogene TRBV3-2) to TRBJ1-5; D is perhaps TRBD1 (5 bases). The germline V gene encodes CDR1 LGHDT and CDR2 YNNKEL (reference sequence). V was shortened by 1 base and J by 7 bases, with 14 bases between the two germline ends. This CDR3 region has 15 residues. The CDR3 DNA reads TGTGCCAGCAGCCAAGTCCCCGGGGGGAAGCAGCCCCAGCATTTT. It codes for CASSQVPGGKQPQHF.

This clone was seen just once. Other DNA sequences of this sample code for an identical CDR3. The V gene is TRBV7-2, the J gene TRBJ2-2; D unresolved. CDR3 length: 15 residues. Germline V CDR1 and CDR2: SGHTA, FQGNSA. V lost 1 base, J lost 4 bases, and 10 bases lay in between. The CDR3 loop is CASSLVPGSTGELFF. CDR3 nucleotide sequence: TGTGCCAGCAGCTTAGTTCCAGGAAGCACCGGGGAGCTGTTTTTT.

The chain combines TRBV4-3 with TRBJ2-7; no clear D gene. The ends were cut back, 0 bases at V and 0 bases at J, with 15 bases in the middle. Germline CDR1 reads LGHNA; CDR2 reads YSLEER. The CDR3 loop spans 17 amino acids. CDR3 sequence (DNA): TGCGCCAGCAGCCAAGATTACAGCAATAGGCGCTCCTACGAGCAGTACTTC. Its translation is CASSQDYSNRRSYEQYF.

The chain recombines TRBV19 with TRBJ1-5; 8 nucleotides align to TRBD1. The CDR3 contains 15 residues. The germline V gene encodes CDR1 LNHDA and CDR2 SQIVND (reference sequence). The junction had 6 bases not matched to a gene; V was cut back by 7 bases and J by 1 base. CDR3 loop: CASNPTGVSNQPQHF. CDR3 in DNA: TGTGCCAGTAACCCGACAGGGGTGAGCAATCAGCCCCAGCATTTT. Full variable domain (outside the CDR3, taken from reference TRBV19 and TRBJ1-5): DGGITQSPKYLFRKEGQNVTLSCEQNLNHDAMYWYRQDPGQGLRLIYYSQIVNDFQKGDIAEGYSVSREKKESFPLTVTSAQKNPTAFYLCASNPTGVSNQPQHFGDGTRLSIL.

The chain employs TRBV12-5 and TRBJ1-1; tentatively, D is TRBD1 (6 bases). V shed 0 bases and J shed 1 base, with 12 bases lying between them. Germline V gene data show CDR1 as LGHNT and CDR2 as FRNRAP. The CDR3 consists of 16 residues. In DNA, the CDR3 is TGTGCTAGTGGTTTGGTACGGGGGGCCGGGAACACTGAAGCTTTCTTT. As protein: CASGLVRGAGNTEAFF.

This clone was counted ten times or more. This chain joins TRBV4-3 and TRBJ2-2; 8 bases line up with TRBD2. The CDR3 is made up of 16 amino acids. Trimming cost V 1 base and J 1 base; bases outside gene matches: 2. Germline assignment: CDR1 LGHNA and CDR2 YSLEER. CDR3 DNA: TGCGCCAGCAGCCAAGGACTAGCGCTGAACACCGGGGAGCTGTTTTTT. Its protein product is CASSQGLALNTGELFF.

A few counts support this clone. The V and J genes are TRBV6-5 and TRBJ1-1, with no clear D. CDR3 size: 12 residues. Trimming took off 6 bases at V and 11 bases at J, with 16 bases between the two ends. Germline V gives CDR1 MNHEY, CDR2 SVGAGI. The CDR3 DNA follows: TGTGCCAGCAGCCCCGAGATCATATCGGCTTTCTTT. It is translated as CASSPEIISAFF.

In this sample, this clone turned up a few times. This same CDR3 is encoded by further DNA sequences in the sample. The CDR3 is CASSLDSYNEQFF. For the CDR3, the DNA is TGTGCCAGCAGTTTAGACAGTTACAATGAGCAGTTCTTC. The V gene is TRBV28, the J gene TRBJ2-1, with D possibly matching TRBD1 (5 bases). The CDR3 has 13 residues. V shed 2 bases and J shed 4 bases, with 6 bases lying between them. Germline V gene data show CDR1 as MDHEN and CDR2 as SYDVKM.

In DNA form, the CDR3 reads TGTGCCAGCAGTTACAGAGTAGACAATGAGCAGTTCTTC. Translated, it gives CASSYRVDNEQFF. The chain recombines TRBV6-2 or TRBV6-3 with TRBJ2-1; D is unclear. This CDR3 has 13 residues. Germline-derived CDR1 and CDR2 are MNHEY and SVGEGT. V lost 2 bases, J lost 5 bases, and 7 bases lay in between.

This sequence joins TRBV7-9 and TRBJ1-2; 7 nucleotides align to TRBD1. V dropped 3 bases and J dropped 7; count of bases not matched to a gene: 11. The CDR3 is 15 amino acids. CDR1 and CDR2 (germline): SEHNR, FQNEAQ (reference sequence). Here the CDR3 reads CASSFGTAPTSGYTF. The CDR3 DNA reads TGTGCCAGCAGCTTCGGGACAGCCCCTACTTCTGGCTACACCTTC.

The rearrangement links TRBV3-1 (or the pseudogene TRBV3-2) to TRBJ2-7, with 7 bases identical to TRBD2. Looked up from germline, CDR1 is LGHDT and CDR2 is YNNKEL (reference sequence). CDR3 length: 14 residues. J lost 4 bases, V lost 2 bases, and 5 bases had no gene match. The CDR3 protein is CASSQRGGVYEQYF. DNA for the CDR3: TGTGCCAGCAGCCAAAGGGGAGGGGTATACGAGCAGTACTTC.